These 8 T cell receptor beta chains share one sample of origin, sequenced in a study of blood T cell repertoires in COVID-19. Some clones are missing from TCRdb's copy, which holds only in-frame ones; the method was immunoSEQ multiplex PCR. Of nearly 350,000 clones in the sample, approximately 82% are singletons; the top ten hold 2.5% to 3%. Specimen: peripheral blood. The receptors originated from a man aged 25 to 45 with active or convalescent COVID-19.

V and J are TRBV27 and TRBJ2-5; 7 bases agree with TRBD2. The trim removed 5 bases at V and 5 bases at J, leaving 8 bases unmatched. CDR1 MNHEY and CDR2 SMNVEV come from the germline V gene (reference sequence). The length of the CDR3 is 14 residues. The chain's CDR3 is CASSPGTTVETQYF. DNA for the CDR3: TGTGCCAGCAGTCCCGGGACTACAGTCGAGACCCAGTACTTC.

J is TRBJ2-2 and V is TRBV3-1 (or the pseudogene TRBV3-2), with D perhaps TRBD2 (5 bases). The CDR3 covers 16 residues. Germline-derived CDR1 and CDR2 are LGHDT and YNNKEL (reference sequence). Between the trimmed V and J ends, which lost 2 bases and 4 bases, there was a span of 14 bases. The CDR3 here is CASSQFADFSTGELFF. In nucleotides, the CDR3 is TGTGCCAGCAGCCAATTCGCGGACTTCTCCACCGGGGAGCTGTTTTTT.

The rearrangement uses TRBV6-5 and TRBJ2-3; 11 bases are a match to TRBD2. CDR3 length equals 15 residues. V lost 7 bases, J lost 6 bases, and 9 bases stayed unmatched. CDR1 MNHEY and CDR2 SVGAGI come from the germline V gene. The CDR3 reads CASIELAGAADTQYF. CDR3 in DNA: TGTGCCAGCATAGAACTAGCGGGGGCAGCCGATACGCAGTATTTT.

V is TRBV30 and J is TRBJ1-6; no definite D call. V lost 1 base and J lost 9, with 7 bases in between. The germline V gene has CDR1 GTSNPN and CDR2 SVGIG (reference sequence). The CDR3 is 12 amino acids. Written as DNA, the CDR3 is TGTGCCTGGAGTGGGAGGAGTTCACCCCTCCACTTT. Amino acid sequence: CAWSGRSSPLHF.

The chain uses TRBV19 and TRBJ2-7; a possible D gene is TRBD2 (6 bases). This CDR3 comprises 12 residues. The V end was cut by 8 bases, the J end by 2 bases, with 10 bases between. Germline lookup yields CDR1 LNHDA and CDR2 SQIVND (reference sequence). This chain's CDR3 is CASQRGTYEQYF. The CDR3 DNA is TGTGCCAGTCAACGCGGGACCTACGAGCAGTACTTC.

The chain is built from TRBV15 and TRBJ2-7, with D possibly matching TRBD1 (6 bases). V lost 0 bases, J lost 0 bases, and 12 bases lay in between. CDR1 is LNHNV and CDR2 is YYDKDF in the germline V gene (reference sequence). This CDR3 is built from 16 residues. CDR3: CATSRDQGTSSYEQYF. The CDR3 DNA reads as TGTGCCACCAGCAGAGATCAGGGGACGAGCTCCTACGAGCAGTACTTC.

The V gene is TRBV4-1, the J gene TRBJ2-1, with 10 bases identical to TRBD1. V dropped 4 bases and J dropped 0; count of bases not matched to a gene: 9. The CDR3 spans 18 residues. Germline V lookup: CDR1 MGHRA, CDR2 YSYEKL. In nucleotides, the CDR3 is TGCGCCAGCAGCCGAGGACAGGGGGGATTGATCTCCTACAATGAGCAGTTCTTC. It translates to CASSRGQGGLISYNEQFF.

The chain links TRBV3-1 (or the pseudogene TRBV3-2) to TRBJ1-2, with TRBD1 as a possible D gene (5 bases). Trimming took off 0 bases at V and 3 bases at J, with 8 bases between the two ends. Germline lookup yields CDR1 LGHDT and CDR2 YNNKEL (reference sequence). The CDR3 covers 14 residues. The CDR3 is CASSQEGGHYGYTF. As DNA, the CDR3 is TGTGCCAGCAGCCAAGAGGGGGGACACTATGGCTACACCTTC.